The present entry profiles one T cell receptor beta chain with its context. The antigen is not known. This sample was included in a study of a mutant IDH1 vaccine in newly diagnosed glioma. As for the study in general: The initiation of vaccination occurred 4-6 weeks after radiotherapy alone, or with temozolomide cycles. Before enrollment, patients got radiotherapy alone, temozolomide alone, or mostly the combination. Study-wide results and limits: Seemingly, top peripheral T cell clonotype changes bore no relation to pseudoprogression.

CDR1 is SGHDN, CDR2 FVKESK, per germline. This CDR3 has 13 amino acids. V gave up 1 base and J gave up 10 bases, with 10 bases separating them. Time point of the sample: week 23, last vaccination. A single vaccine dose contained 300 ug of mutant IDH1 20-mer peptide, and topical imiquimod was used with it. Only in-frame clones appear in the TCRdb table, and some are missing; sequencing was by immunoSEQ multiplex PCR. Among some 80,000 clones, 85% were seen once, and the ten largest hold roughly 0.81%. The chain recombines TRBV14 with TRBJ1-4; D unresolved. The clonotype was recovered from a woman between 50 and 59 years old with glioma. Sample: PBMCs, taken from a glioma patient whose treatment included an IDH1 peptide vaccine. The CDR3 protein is CASSQVALGKLFF. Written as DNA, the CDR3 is TGTGCCAGCAGCCAAGTAGCCTTGGGAAAACTGTTTTTT.